This T cell receptor (beta chain) was observed in a study of shared clonotypes between healthy human individuals. Looking at the study overall: The people who gave samples were two women and three men aged 18 to 49. Study-wide results and caveats: Among a handful of donors, 4.5% to 5.5% of naive CD4 clonotypes were found in common.

Measured with immunoSEQ multiplex PCR; TCRdb has only the in-frame clones, and not every one. The data contain roughly 410,000 clones, approximately 97% of them seen just once; the ten biggest clones take up 0.32%. Germline V gives CDR1 MGHRA, CDR2 YSYEKL. V dropped 0 bases and J dropped 6 bases, with 11 bases sitting between them. The CDR3 covers 15 residues. As concerns this clone: Its antigen is not known.

The chain carries TRBV4-1 and TRBJ2-2; D is unresolved. The TCR comes from a man aged 30-40 years in good health. Source material: memory CD8+ T cells sorted from blood. The subset is: CD45RO+ cells pooled with CCR7-negative TemRA cells. For the CDR3, the DNA is TGCGCCAGCAGCCAAGATCTCGGATATCCCGGGGAGCTGTTTTTT. It specifies CASSQDLGYPGELFF.